The 3 T cell receptor beta chains below come from one sample, sequenced in a study of cytomegalovirus exposure and HLA in healthy donors. PCR amplification relied on 60 Vbeta primers (plus 13 Jbeta primers). Profiling relied on immunoSEQ multiplex PCR, and the TCRdb table lists in-frame clones only, not all of them. The sample includes about 150,000 clones, 65% to 85% of them seen just once. Sequencing was performed on PBMCs. The receptors were sampled from a man aged 30 to 45 in good health and CMV-seronegative.

V usage is TRBV2 and J usage is TRBJ1-1; D call uncertain. Germline V gene sequence: CDR1 SNHLY, CDR2 FYNNEI. The CDR3 has 15 amino acids. V shed 4 bases and J shed 5 bases, with 17 bases lying between them. CDR3 loop: CASSGSEEGYTEAFF. CDR3 bases: TGTGCCAGCAGTGGGTCGGAGGAGGGTTATACTGAAGCTTTCTTT.

A note on this clone: The same CDR3 arises from other DNA sequences in this sample as well. The chain carries TRBV6-5 and TRBJ2-1; possibly TRBD1 for D (5 bases). The CDR3 runs 16 residues. Trimming removed 0 bases from V and 7 bases from J, with 16 bases in between. CDR1 is MNHEY, CDR2 SVGAGI, per germline. The CDR3 protein is CASSYSKGQGWNEQFF. DNA of the CDR3: TGTGCCAGCAGTTACTCGAAGGGGCAGGGTTGGAATGAGCAGTTCTTC.

The chain is built from TRBV5-1 and TRBJ1-4, with TRBD1 matching 7 bases. CDR1 and CDR2 (germline): SGHRS, YFSETQ. This CDR3 has 15 residues. Germline trimming cut 1 base from V and 7 bases from J; bases unmatched to any gene: 7. The DNA of the CDR3 is TGCGCCAGCAGCTTGACAGGGGCCGAAAGTGAAAAACTGTTTTTT. Residues: CASSLTGAESEKLFF.